One T cell receptor (beta chain) is described in this entry. Its antigen is not known. TCRdb fed the RT-PCR reads into MiXCR, producing one record per CDR3 protein. The data hold some 20,000 distinct CDR3 sequences, with approximately 71% observed a single time. The data belong to a study of yellow fever vaccine responses in identical twins. Broader study findings: As reported, the vaccine T cell response of twins seemed partly convergent and partly personalized.

V was clipped by 8 bases and J by 3 bases, with 17 bases between them. The CDR3 totals 14 residues. Per germline, CDR1 LGHDT and CDR2 YNNKEL (reference sequence). Source: T cells from blood (PBMCs), unsorted or a sorted subset (not recorded which), taken before or after yellow fever vaccination (not recorded which). The chain uses TRBV3-1 and TRBJ2-7; perhaps D is TRBD1 or TRBD2 (5 bases each). This sequence originates from a woman aged 18-30 years who received the yellow fever vaccine. The DNA for the CDR3 is TGTGCCAGCGCCACCGGGGCCTCCAACTACGAGCAGTACTTC. Protein: CASATGASNYEQYF.